This T cell receptor beta chain was sequenced in a study of T cells after yellow fever vaccination. Study-level findings and limits: Post-booster repertoires again held most primary-vaccination clones (roughly 95% CD4, 88% CD8). The CD4 and CD8 compartments had a small share of their clonotypes in common.

5'RACE template switching added a universal primer site and UMIs to TCR cDNA. From the 5' RACE reads, TCRdb called clonotypes with MiXCR, one entry per CDR3 protein. The table has around 550,000 distinct CDR3 sequences, roughly 19% seen once. V was clipped by 5 bases and J by 2 bases, with 15 bases between them. This CDR3 contains 14 residues. Germline V gene sequence: CDR1 DFQATT, CDR2 SNEGSKA (reference sequence). On this clonotype: Its specificity is not known.

This chain uses TRBV20-1 with TRBJ1-1, with a weak D call TRBD1 (6 bases). This specimen consisted of PBMCs, obtained 15 days after the yellow fever booster vaccination. This TCR was recovered from a man between 25 and 39 years old who received the YFV17D yellow fever vaccine. CDR3 protein: CSAPEGQTNTEAFF. The DNA for the CDR3 is TGCAGTGCTCCGGAAGGACAGACTAACACTGAAGCTTTCTTT.